The next 14 T cell receptor beta chains were all read from a single sample in a study of cytomegalovirus exposure and HLA in healthy donors. PCR employed 60 Vbeta and 13 Jbeta primers. Assay used: immunoSEQ multiplex PCR; TCRdb lists only in-frame clones, some missing. The table lists 120,000 or so clones, around 80% of them singletons, with around 0.92% in the top ten. Sequenced sample: PBMCs. These TCRs come from a human donor in good health.

The V gene is TRBV19, the J gene TRBJ2-2, with D possibly TRBD1 on 6 matching bases. V was trimmed by 5 bases and J by 6 bases, leaving 16 bases between them. Germline V CDR1 and CDR2: LNHDA, SQIVND (reference sequence). The CDR3 length is 15 residues. This CDR3 is CASSLGTSTPGELFF. The CDR3 DNA follows: TGTGCCAGTAGTTTGGGGACAAGTACCCCCGGGGAGCTGTTTTTT. Variable domain in full (rest from reference TRBV19 and TRBJ2-2): DGGITQSPKYLFRKEGQNVTLSCEQNLNHDAMYWYRQDPGQGLRLIYYSQIVNDFQKGDIAEGYSVSREKKESFPLTVTSAQKNPTAFYLCASSLGTSTPGELFFGEGSRLTVL.

This chain links TRBV9 with TRBJ2-5; 9 nucleotides line up with TRBD1. The CDR3 length is 14 residues. The V segment lost 4 bases and the J segment 5 bases; nucleotides outside the gene matches: 6. Per the germline V gene, CDR1 is SGDLS and CDR2 is YYNGEE. The CDR3: CASSPDRGEETQYF. CDR3 bases: TGTGCCAGCAGCCCGGACAGGGGTGAGGAGACCCAGTACTTC.

This chain uses TRBV5-1 with TRBJ1-3; no clear D gene. The ends were cut back, 9 bases at V and 5 bases at J, with 18 bases in the middle. The germline V gene encodes CDR1 SGHRS and CDR2 YFSETQ. The CDR3 is 14 residues long. The CDR3 loop reads CATREEPRRNTIYF. The CDR3 bases are TGCGCCACCAGAGAGGAGCCTAGGCGAAACACCATATATTTT.

This clone was counted a single time. The genes are TRBV18 and TRBJ2-7, with TRBD2 identical over 7 bases. Germline loops: CDR1 KGHSH, CDR2 LQKENI. This CDR3 is built from 16 residues. Germline trimming cut 0 bases from V and 2 bases from J; bases unmatched to any gene: 7. The CDR3 DNA reads as TGTGCCAGCTCACCACCGAGAAGCGGGAATGCCTACGAGCAGTACTTC. Protein: CASSPPRSGNAYEQYF.

This clone came up once. The rearrangement links TRBV27 to TRBJ1-2; TRBD1 matches at 7 bases. J lost 4 bases, V lost 5 bases, and 13 bases had no gene match. Germline V gene lookup returns CDR1 MNHEY and CDR2 SMNVEV (reference sequence). The CDR3 consists of 16 residues. The CDR3 DNA follows: TGTGCCAGCAGTCCCGACACAGGGGTTAGGAGCTATGGCTACACCTTC. Translating it yields CASSPDTGVRSYGYTF.

The rearrangement uses TRBV7-3 and TRBJ1-1; no clear D. The V gene's germline CDR1 is SGHTA and CDR2 FQGTGA. This CDR3 spans 16 amino acids. V was trimmed by 3 bases and J by 1 base, leaving 15 bases between them. CDR3 DNA sequence: TGTGCCAGCAGCTTTCGTTCCCGCACTCCGAACACTGAAGCTTTCTTT. Amino acid sequence: CASSFRSRTPNTEAFF. Filled out from reference TRBV7-3 and TRBJ1-1, the complete variable domain reads GAGVSQTPSNKVTEKGKYVELRCDPISGHTALYWYRQSLGQGPEFLIYFQGTGAADDSGLPNDRFFAVRPEGSVSTLKIQRTERGDSAVYLCASSFRSRTPNTEAFFGQGTRLTVV.

J is TRBJ1-5 and V is TRBV5-1; the D gene is possibly TRBD1 (5 bases). CDR1 and CDR2 from the germline V gene are SGHRS and YFSETQ. The CDR3 is made up of 14 amino acids. V was clipped by 2 bases and J by 10 bases, with 16 bases between them. In DNA, the CDR3 is TGCGCCAGCAGCTTCCTGGGACTCTCACAACCCCAGCATTTT. It is translated as CASSFLGLSQPQHF.

The chain recombines TRBV7-9 with TRBJ2-4, with D perhaps TRBD2 (7 bases). Trimming took off 2 bases at V and 8 bases at J, with 13 bases between the two ends. CDR3 length: 14 residues. Germline lookup yields CDR1 SEHNR and CDR2 FQNEAQ (reference sequence). The chain's CDR3 is CASSLSGGGDIQYF. CDR3 bases: TGTGCCAGCAGCTTAAGTGGGGGGGGCGACATTCAGTACTTC. The full variable domain, completed using reference TRBV7-9 and TRBJ2-4, is DTGVSQNPRHKITKRGQNVTFRCDPISEHNRLYWYRQTLGQGPEFLTYFQNEAQLEKSRLLSDRFSAERPKGSFSTLEIQRTEQGDSAMYLCASSLSGGGDIQYFGAGTRLSVL.

The V and J genes are TRBV6-1 and TRBJ1-1; D uncertain. Deletions cut 5 bases from V and 1 base from J, with 11 bases between. The CDR3 is made up of 14 amino acids. From germline, CDR1 is MNHNS and CDR2 SASEGT. In DNA, the CDR3 is TGTGCCAGCAGTTTCGGGGAGACGAACACTGAAGCTTTCTTT. Amino acids: CASSFGETNTEAFF.

This clone was observed a few times. The rearrangement links TRBV29-1 to TRBJ1-4; TRBD1 aligns across 9 bases. J was trimmed by 0 bases and V by 5 bases; bases with no gene match: 4. The CDR3 runs to 15 residues. The germline CDR1 and CDR2 sequences are SQVTM and ANQGSEA. This chain's CDR3 is CSVTGQGATNEKLFF. In nucleotides, the CDR3 is TGCAGCGTTACGGGACAGGGAGCAACTAATGAAAAACTGTTTTTT. Combining the CDR3 with reference TRBV29-1 and TRBJ1-4 gives the whole variable domain SAVISQKPSRDICQRGTSLTIQCQVDSQVTMMFWYRQQPGQSLTLIATANQGSEATYESGFVIDKFPISRPNLTFSTLTVSNMSPEDSSIYLCSVTGQGATNEKLFFGSGTQLSVL.

The chain links TRBV28 to TRBJ2-3; weak D call: TRBD1 (5 bases). Trimming took off 4 bases at V and 7 bases at J, with 15 bases between the two ends. CDR3 length equals 14 residues. In germline, CDR1 is MDHEN, CDR2 SYDVKM. CDR3 in amino acids: CASSSNGRANTQYF. In DNA form, the CDR3 reads TGTGCCAGCAGTTCTAATGGCAGGGCCAATACGCAGTATTTT.

This chain connects TRBV6-5 to TRBJ1-5, with 8 nucleotides matching TRBD1. Per the germline V gene, CDR1 is MNHEY and CDR2 is SVGAGI. Trimming at V came to 5 bases and at J to 4 bases, leaving 7 bases not matched to a gene. This CDR3 is 15 amino acids long. CDR3 protein: CASSITGGGNQPQHF. The CDR3 nucleotides are TGTGCCAGCAGTATAACAGGGGGGGGAAATCAGCCCCAGCATTTT.

The chain joins TRBV6-6 to TRBJ1-5, with 9 positions matching TRBD1. The V and J ends lost 4 bases and 3 bases, in that order; junction bases with no gene match: 7. The CDR3 has 16 amino acids. Looked up from germline, CDR1 is MNHNY and CDR2 is SVGAGI (reference sequence). CDR3 amino acids: CASSSSDRGPNQPQHF. CDR3 nucleotides: TGTGCCAGCAGTTCCTCGGACAGGGGACCCAATCAGCCCCAGCATTTT.

This clone was seen just once. The V and J genes are TRBV28 and TRBJ1-4; 7 nucleotides align to TRBD1. The CDR3 length is 17 residues. Germline V gene lookup returns CDR1 MDHEN and CDR2 SYDVKM. The ends lost 0 bases at V and 4 bases at J; junction bases unmatched: 8. The CDR3 protein is CASSLWPRGVVNEKLFF. DNA of the CDR3: TGTGCCAGCAGTTTATGGCCCAGGGGGGTAGTTAATGAAAAACTGTTTTTT. The full variable domain, completed using reference TRBV28 and TRBJ1-4, is DVKVTQSSRYLVKRTGEKVFLECVQDMDHENMFWYRQDPGLGLRLIYFSYDVKMKEKGDIPEGYSVSREKKERFSLILESASTNQTSMYLCASSLWPRGVVNEKLFFGSGTQLSVL.